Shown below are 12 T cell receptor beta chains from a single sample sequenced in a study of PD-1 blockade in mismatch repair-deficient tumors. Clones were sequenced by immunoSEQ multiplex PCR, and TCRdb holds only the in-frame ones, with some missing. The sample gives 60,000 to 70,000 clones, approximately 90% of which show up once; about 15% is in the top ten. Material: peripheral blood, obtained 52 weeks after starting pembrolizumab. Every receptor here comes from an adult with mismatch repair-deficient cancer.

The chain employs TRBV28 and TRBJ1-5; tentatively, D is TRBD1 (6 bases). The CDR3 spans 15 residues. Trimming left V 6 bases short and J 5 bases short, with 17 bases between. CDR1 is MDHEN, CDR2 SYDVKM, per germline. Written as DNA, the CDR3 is TGTGCCAGCAGCCGCAAATGGAGGACAGATCAGCCCCAGCATTTT. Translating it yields CASSRKWRTDQPQHF.

The CDR3 coding sequence is TGCGCCAGCAGCTTGAGGGGACAGCCAAACAATGAGCAGTTCTTC. This gives the protein CASSLRGQPNNEQFF. The chain joins TRBV5-1 to TRBJ2-1; 7 nucleotides align to TRBD1. This CDR3 has 15 amino acids. After removal of 1 base from V and 5 bases from J, the junction contained 6 bases not matched to a gene. The germline V gene encodes CDR1 SGHRS and CDR2 YFSETQ.

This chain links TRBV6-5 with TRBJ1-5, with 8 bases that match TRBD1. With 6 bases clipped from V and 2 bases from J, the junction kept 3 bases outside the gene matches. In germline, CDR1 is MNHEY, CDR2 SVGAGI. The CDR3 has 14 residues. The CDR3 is CASRSTGGNQPQHF. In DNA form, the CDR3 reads TGTGCCAGCAGGTCGACAGGGGGCAATCAGCCCCAGCATTTT.

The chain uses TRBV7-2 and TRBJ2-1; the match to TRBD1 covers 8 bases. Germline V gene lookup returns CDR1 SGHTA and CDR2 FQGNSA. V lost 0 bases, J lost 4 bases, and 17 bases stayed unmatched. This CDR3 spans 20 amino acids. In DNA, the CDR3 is TGTGCCAGCAGCTTAGCCTATTTAAAAGGTTTCAGGGGGCAATACAATGAGCAGTTCTTC. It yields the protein CASSLAYLKGFRGQYNEQFF.

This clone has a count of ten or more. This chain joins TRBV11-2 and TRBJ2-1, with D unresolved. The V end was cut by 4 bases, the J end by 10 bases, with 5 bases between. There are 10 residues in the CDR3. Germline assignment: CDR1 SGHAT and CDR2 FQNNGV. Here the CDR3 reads CASSSNEQFF. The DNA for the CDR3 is TGTGCCAGCAGCTCAAACGAGCAGTTCTTC.

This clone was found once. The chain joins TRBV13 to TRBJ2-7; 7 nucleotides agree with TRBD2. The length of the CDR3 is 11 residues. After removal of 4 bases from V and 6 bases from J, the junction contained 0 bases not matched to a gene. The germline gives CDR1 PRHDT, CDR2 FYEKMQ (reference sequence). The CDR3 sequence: CASSWGGEQYF. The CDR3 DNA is TGTGCCAGCAGCTGGGGGGGCGAGCAGTACTTC.

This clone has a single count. In DNA, the CDR3 is TGTGCCAGCTCACCGGGACAGGAATACAATGAGCAGTTCTTC. It codes for CASSPGQEYNEQFF. This rearrangement joins TRBV18 to TRBJ2-1; TRBD1 matches 8 bases. Germline CDR1 KGHSH, CDR2 LQKENI. The CDR3 has 14 amino acids. With 3 bases clipped from V and 4 bases from J, the junction kept 2 bases outside the gene matches.

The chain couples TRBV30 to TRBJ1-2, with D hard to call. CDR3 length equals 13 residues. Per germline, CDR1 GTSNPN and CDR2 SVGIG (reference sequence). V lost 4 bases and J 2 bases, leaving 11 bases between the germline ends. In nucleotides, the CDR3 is TGTGCCTGGACCGAGACGGAGAACTATGGCTACACCTTC. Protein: CAWTETENYGYTF.

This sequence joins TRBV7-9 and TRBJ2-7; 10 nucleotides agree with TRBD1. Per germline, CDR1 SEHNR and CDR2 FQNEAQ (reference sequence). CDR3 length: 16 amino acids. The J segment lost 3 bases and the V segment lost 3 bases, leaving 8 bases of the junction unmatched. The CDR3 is CASSLPSGQGDYEQYF. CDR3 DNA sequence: TGTGCCAGCAGCTTGCCGTCCGGACAGGGGGACTACGAGCAGTACTTC.

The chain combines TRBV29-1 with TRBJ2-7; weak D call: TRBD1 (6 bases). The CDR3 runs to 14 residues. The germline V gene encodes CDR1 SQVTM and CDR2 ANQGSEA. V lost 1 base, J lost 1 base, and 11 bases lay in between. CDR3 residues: CSVEVKGVSYEQYF. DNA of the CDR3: TGCAGCGTTGAAGTAAAGGGGGTTTCCTACGAGCAGTACTTC.

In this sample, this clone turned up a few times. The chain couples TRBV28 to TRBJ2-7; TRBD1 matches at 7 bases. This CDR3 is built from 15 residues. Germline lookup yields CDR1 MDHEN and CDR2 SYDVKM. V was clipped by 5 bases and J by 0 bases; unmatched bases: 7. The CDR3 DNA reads TGTGCCAGCAGTATAGGGGGCTCAAGCTCCTACGAGCAGTACTTC. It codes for CASSIGGSSSYEQYF.

DNA of the CDR3: TGTGCCACTGCGTCAGGGGGATGGAATCAGCCCCAGCATTTT. Amino acids: CATASGGWNQPQHF. The chain uses TRBV7-2 and TRBJ1-5, with TRBD1 matching over 7 bases. The J segment lost 4 bases and the V segment lost 10 bases, leaving 10 bases of the junction unmatched. From germline, CDR1 is SGHTA and CDR2 FQGNSA. The CDR3 runs to 14 residues.